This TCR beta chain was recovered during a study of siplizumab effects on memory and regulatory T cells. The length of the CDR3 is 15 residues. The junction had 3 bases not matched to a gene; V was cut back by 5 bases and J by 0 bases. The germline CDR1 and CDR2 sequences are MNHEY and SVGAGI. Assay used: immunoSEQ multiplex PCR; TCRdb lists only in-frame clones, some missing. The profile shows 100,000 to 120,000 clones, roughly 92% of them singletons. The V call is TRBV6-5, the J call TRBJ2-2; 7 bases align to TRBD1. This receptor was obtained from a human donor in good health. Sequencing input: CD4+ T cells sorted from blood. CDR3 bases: TGTGCCAGCAGTAGACAGGGTTCGAACACCGGGGAGCTGTTTTTT. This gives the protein CASSRQGSNTGELFF.